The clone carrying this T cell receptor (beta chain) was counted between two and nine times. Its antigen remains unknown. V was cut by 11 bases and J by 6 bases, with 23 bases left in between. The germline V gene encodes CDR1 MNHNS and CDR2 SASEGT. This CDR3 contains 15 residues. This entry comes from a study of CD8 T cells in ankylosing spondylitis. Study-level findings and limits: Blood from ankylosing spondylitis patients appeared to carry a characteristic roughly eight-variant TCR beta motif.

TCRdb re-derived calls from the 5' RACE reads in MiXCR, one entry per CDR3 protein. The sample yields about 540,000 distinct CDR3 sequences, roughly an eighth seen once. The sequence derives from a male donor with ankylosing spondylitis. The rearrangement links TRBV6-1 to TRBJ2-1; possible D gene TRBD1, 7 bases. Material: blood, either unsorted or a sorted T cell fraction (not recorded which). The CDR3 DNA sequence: TGTGCCTCGCGGGCCGCCGCGGGACAGCGCAATGAGCAGTTCTTC. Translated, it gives CASRAAAGQRNEQFF.